The source of this T cell receptor beta chain is a study of blood T cells in healthy people across ages. Sample-barcoded 5' priming and a J-beta primer mix drove a second PCR of roughly 6 to 12 cycles. In TCRdb, the 5' RACE reads were re-called with MiXCR into one record per CDR3 protein. Of approximately 1.5 million distinct CDR3 sequences detected, roughly 32% appear once; the ten largest clones hold about 11%. Donation came from healthy Caucasian individuals in Russia who were aged roughly 6 to 95. This clonotype was observed many times. This sequence was found in a young woman in good health. Sequencing was performed on blood.

The CDR3 spells CASASVDHYEQYF. The CDR3, as DNA: TGCGCCAGCGCCTCGGTGGACCACTACGAGCAGTACTTC. V gene TRBV5-1 combines with J gene TRBJ2-7; D gene ambiguous. The CDR3 sequence is 13 residues long. The V gene's germline CDR1 is SGHRS and CDR2 YFSETQ. The ends were cut back, 7 bases at V and 3 bases at J, with 14 bases in the middle. Full variable domain (rest looked up from reference TRBV5-1 and TRBJ2-7): KAGVTQTPRYLIKTRGQQVTLSCSPISGHRSVSWYQQTPGQGLQFLFEYFSETQRNKGNFPGRFSGRQFSNSRSEMNVSTLELGDSALYLCASASVDHYEQYFGPGTRLTVT.